These T cell receptor beta chains were read from a single sample in a study of metastatic and nonmetastatic thyroid tumors. Using MiXCR, TCRdb reanalyzed the PCR reads. The repertoire includes 35,000 to 50,000 clones, approximately 19% of them detected once, and around 18% sits in the top ten. The specimen sequenced was blood. Receptors were obtained from a female donor with papillary thyroid cancer or a benign thyroid nodule (not recorded which). Some clones in this sample may be carry-over from other donors' samples. CDR3s include the opening cysteine and the closing phenylalanine or tryptophan. Fields, in order: J gene, V gene, D gene, clone size, CDR3 protein, CDR3 DNA. D genes are given only for firm matches. The size field is filled for only some rows; it gives once, few, many or a size class.

TRBJ2-1	TRBV20-1	TRBD2	-	CSARNLAGVSNEQFF	TGCAGTGCTCGAAATTTGGCGGGAGTTAGCAATGAGCAGTTCTTC
TRBJ2-2	TRBV6-2/TRBV6-3	-	-	CASSLAVGSALNTGELFF	TGTGCCAGCAGCCTAGCAGTCGGGAGTGCTCTGAACACCGGGGAGCTGTTTTTT
TRBJ2-3	TRBV14	-	-	CASSPSRVLDTQYF	TGTGCCAGCAGCCCATCAAGGGTCCTCGATACGCAGTATTTT
TRBJ2-7	TRBV28	-	few	CASSTQTQLGYEQYF	TGTGCCAGCAGTACCCAGACTCAACTGGGCTACGAGCAGTACTTC
TRBJ1-5	TRBV11-2	-	many	CASSLGPDQPQHF	TGTGCCAGCAGCTTAGGACCGGATCAGCCCCAGCATTTT
TRBJ2-3	TRBV20-1	-	-	CSSGDQGDTQYF	TGCAGTTCTGGAGATCAAGGAGATACGCAGTATTTT
TRBJ2-7	TRBV19	-	many	CASSTGTYEQYF	TGTGCCAGTAGTACAGGAACCTACGAGCAGTACTTC
TRBJ2-7	TRBV30	-	-	CAWSRKGVTGASEQYF	TGTGCCTGGAGCCGAAAAGGGGTGACGGGAGCGAGCGAGCAGTACTTC
TRBJ2-3	TRBV10-3	-	many	CAIKGKPSTDTQYF	TGTGCCATCAAAGGAAAACCTAGCACAGATACGCAGTATTTT
TRBJ1-4	TRBV6-1	-	few	CASRPIATNEKLFF	TGTGCCAGCAGACCGATTGCAACTAATGAAAAACTGTTTTTT
TRBJ1-2	TRBV18	TRBD1	-	CASSPALRTGRDGYTF	TGCGCCAGCTCACCGGCCCTCAGGACAGGGCGCGATGGCTACACCTTC
TRBJ2-7	TRBV2	-	many	CASSELTGPDEQYF	TGTGCCAGCAGTGAATTGACGGGGCCCGACGAGCAGTACTTC
TRBJ2-2	TRBV19	TRBD1	-	CASGDRARACTGELFF	TGTGCCAGTGGAGACAGGGCCAGGGCCTGTACCGGGGAGCTGTTTTTT
TRBJ2-1	TRBV7-7	-	few	CASSLDEGSKDEQFF	TGTGCTAGCAGCTTAGACGAAGGGTCTAAGGATGAGCAGTTCTTC
TRBJ2-7	TRBV27	TRBD2	-	CASSPWTRNYEQYF	TGTGCCAGCAGTCCCTGGACTAGAAACTACGAGCAGTACTTC
TRBJ2-4	TRBV2	-	many	CASIDLAKNIQYF	TGTGCCAGCATTGACCTAGCCAAAAACATTCAGTACTTC
TRBJ2-1	TRBV11-2	-	many	CASSHGTNFEQFF	TGTGCCAGCAGCCACGGGACGAACTTTGAGCAGTTCTTC
TRBJ2-7	TRBV24-1	-	many	CATSDLAGVHEQYF	TGTGCCACCAGTGATTTGGCCGGAGTCCACGAGCAGTACTTC
TRBJ1-1	TRBV28	-	-	CASVPGGAGTEAFF	TGTGCCAGCGTACCGGGGGGCGCGGGCACTGAAGCTTTCTTT
TRBJ2-7	TRBV30	TRBD1	many	CAWSVRGQGAYEQYF	TGTGCCTGGAGTGTAAGGGGACAGGGGGCTTACGAGCAGTACTTC
TRBJ1-1	TRBV5-1	-	-	CASSRAGMEGNTEAFF	TGCGCCAGCAGCCGGGCGGGCATGGAGGGTAACACTGAAGCTTTCTTT
TRBJ1-2	TRBV6-1	TRBD1	many	CASRETGRYGYTF	TGTGCCAGCAGAGAGACAGGGCGCTATGGCTACACCTTC
TRBJ2-5	TRBV7-6	-	few	CASSPVQDTQYF	TGTGCCAGCAGCCCCGTTCAAGATACCCAGTACTTC
TRBJ2-2	TRBV20-1	TRBD2	many	CSAPYSGSRTGELFF	TGCAGTGCCCCTTATAGCGGGAGTAGAACCGGGGAGCTGTTTTTT
TRBJ2-3	TRBV20-1	-	many	CSARLSGNAQYF	TGCAGTGCTAGGCTTAGCGGTAATGCGCAGTATTTT
TRBJ2-1	TRBV19	-	medium-sized	CASKQRGGRHNEQFF	TGTGCCAGTAAACAGAGGGGGGGCCGTCACAATGAGCAGTTCTTC
TRBJ2-2	TRBV7-6	-	many	CASSLGVRSGELFF	TGTGCCAGCAGCTTGGGGGTTAGGTCCGGGGAGCTGTTTTTT
TRBJ1-5	TRBV20-1	-	many	CSAGDNGGNQPQHF	TGCAGTGCGGGAGACAATGGAGGGAATCAGCCCCAGCATTTT
TRBJ2-1	TRBV19	TRBD1	many	CASSRQGVSSYNEQFF	TGTGCCAGTAGTCGACAGGGGGTCAGCTCCTACAATGAGCAGTTCTTC
TRBJ1-2	TRBV28	-	many	CASSPQVINYGYTF	TGTGCCAGCAGCCCGCAGGTGATCAACTATGGCTACACCTTC
TRBJ2-7	TRBV7-2	-	few	CASSSYEQYF	TGTGCCAGCAGCTCCTACGAGCAGTACTTC
TRBJ2-7	TRBV19	-	-	CASSIEGYEQYF	TGTGCCAGTAGTATAGAGGGCTACGAGCAGTACTTC
TRBJ2-4	TRBV20-1	TRBD2	many	CSASALSGRASFNIQYF	TGCAGTGCTAGCGCATTAAGCGGGAGGGCCAGTTTTAACATTCAGTACTTC
TRBJ1-2	TRBV2	-	once	CASSDLRLVVPDYGYTF	TGTGCCAGCAGTGACCTTAGATTAGTGGTGCCCGACTATGGCTACACCTTC
TRBJ1-2	TRBV20-1	-	many	CSASDSPLDGYTF	TGCAGTGCTTCGGACAGCCCGTTAGATGGCTACACCTTC
TRBJ1-1	TRBV7-9	TRBD1	many	CASSDRGEVNTEAFF	TGTGCCAGCAGCGACAGGGGGGAGGTGAACACTGAAGCTTTCTTT
TRBJ2-1	TRBV20-1	TRBD2	-	CSATRLAGIHEQFF	TGCAGTGCTACTAGACTAGCGGGAATCCATGAGCAGTTCTTC
TRBJ2-7	TRBV6-2/TRBV6-3	TRBD2	few	CASRLAGGPREQYF	TGTGCCAGCAGGCTAGCGGGAGGGCCACGAGAGCAGTACTTC
TRBJ2-3	TRBV12-3/TRBV12-4	TRBD2	many	CASGGTAGGAQYF	TGTGCCAGCGGTGGAACTGCGGGAGGGGCGCAGTATTTT
TRBJ2-1	TRBV20-1	-	many	CSANPRRTSEQFF	TGCAGCGCTAACCCTCGTCGGACGTCGGAGCAGTTCTTC
TRBJ2-3	TRBV10-1	TRBD1	many	CASSEWTGRTDTQYF	TGCGCCAGCAGCGAGTGGACAGGGAGAACAGATACGCAGTATTTT
TRBJ2-1	TRBV28	-	many	CASSFLLTEQFF	TGTGCCAGCAGTTTTTTATTAACTGAGCAGTTCTTC
TRBJ1-2	TRBV7-9	TRBD1	many	CASSRDRGNYGYTF	TGTGCCAGCAGCCGGGACAGAGGAAACTATGGCTACACCTTC
TRBJ2-7	TRBV11-2	-	-	CASSLGVTGTYEQYF	TGTGCCAGCAGCTTAGGGGTGACGGGAACCTACGAGCAGTACTTC
TRBJ1-5	TRBV20-1	TRBD1	many	CSARPRTGRTDQPQHF	TGCAGTGCTAGACCCCGGACAGGGCGAACAGATCAGCCCCAGCATTTT
TRBJ1-1	TRBV11-3	-	many	CASSWGQQNTEAFF	TGTGCCAGCAGCTGGGGACAACAGAACACTGAAGCTTTCTTT
TRBJ2-7	TRBV6-1	TRBD2	medium-sized	CASSPLSGNEQYF	TGTGCCAGCAGTCCCCTTAGCGGGAACGAGCAGTACTTC
TRBJ1-1	TRBV28	-	many	CASSLRGDPFF	TGTGCCAGCAGTTTAAGGGGAGATCCTTTCTTT
TRBJ2-7	TRBV6-1	-	few	CASSDWGTLSYEQYF	TGTGCCAGCAGTGACTGGGGGACTCTATCCTACGAGCAGTACTTC
TRBJ2-7	TRBV25-1	-	many	CASSDAAGWSLGEQYF	TGTGCCAGCAGTGATGCCGCAGGTTGGTCTCTGGGCGAGCAGTACTTC
TRBJ2-7	TRBV29-1	-	few	CSPYEQYF	TGCAGCCCCTACGAGCAGTACTTC
TRBJ1-1	TRBV6-5	TRBD1	-	CASSNRDSTEAFF	TGTGCCAGCAGTAACCGGGACAGTACTGAAGCTTTCTTT
TRBJ2-7	TRBV2	TRBD1	many	CASSVDREYEQYF	TGTGCCAGCAGTGTGGACAGGGAATACGAGCAGTACTTC
TRBJ1-2	TRBV20-1	TRBD1	-	CSASPADRGGYGYTF	TGCAGTGCTAGTCCCGCGGACAGGGGAGGATATGGCTACACCTTC
TRBJ2-1	TRBV6-2/TRBV6-3	TRBD2	few	CASRGSGRRDEQFF	TGTGCCAGTCGAGGTAGCGGGAGGAGGGATGAGCAGTTCTTC
TRBJ2-5	TRBV6-1	-	-	CASAYQPVQWGETQYF	TGTGCCAGCGCGTACCAGCCGGTACAGTGGGGAGAGACCCAGTACTTC
TRBJ2-7	TRBV28	-	medium-sized	CASSLPGLLYEQYF	TGTGCCAGCAGTCTACCGGGACTCCTCTACGAGCAGTACTTC